The source of this T cell receptor beta chain is a study of cytomegalovirus exposure and HLA in healthy donors. Germline CDR1 reads SQVTM; CDR2 reads ANQGSEA. This CDR3 contains 13 residues. Germline trimming cut 4 bases from V and 10 bases from J; bases unmatched to any gene: 10. Researchers ran the PCR with 60 Vbeta and 13 Jbeta primers. The repertoire was sequenced with immunoSEQ multiplex PCR; TCRdb's copy has only in-frame clones and lacks some. The sample includes more than 90,000 clones, more than 80% of them seen just once. With respect to this clone: Its antigen remains unknown.

Study outcomes and limitations: Within an earlier analysis, most TCR beta V segments proved productive either about 90% or about 30% of the time.

Sequencing input: PBMCs. The source of this sequence is a man younger than 40 in good health and CMV-seronegative. The chain combines TRBV29-1 with TRBJ2-7, with 10 bases identical to TRBD1. CDR3 nucleotides: TGCAGCGTTGGAGGTACCGGGACAGGGGTTCAGTACTTC. Protein: CSVGGTGTGVQYF.